The 20 T cell receptor beta chains below come from one sample, sequenced in a study of memory B cells and T cells in multiple sclerosis listed by TCRdb under 2018. Autoproliferating (CFSEdim) and non-proliferating (CFSEhi) T cell fractions were sequenced separately after stimulus-free culture of CFSE-labeled PBMCs. Altogether, 5x10^7 CFSE-labeled PBMCs were kept in culture for roughly 7 days with no stimulus, after which the replicate wells were combined. The receptor library was made with the immunoSEQ multiplex PCR assay. What TCRdb holds here is the immuneACCESS table cut down to in-frame rearrangements. Part of the clones is not present; checked against another copy, under half of the missing clones reflect an unresolved V gene, and the others are unexplained. In this sample the table shows 11,000 or so clones, about 83% of which occur a single time. The top ten clonotypes cover about 2.8% of the sample.

What these receptors recognize is not known. Sequencing input: PBMCs from blood kept in culture. Every receptor here comes from a human donor with multiple sclerosis.

V is TRBV15 and J is TRBJ2-1; 8 positions agree with TRBD2. J gave up 11 bases and V 3 bases, and 21 bases lay outside the gene matches. Looked up from germline, CDR1 is LNHNV and CDR2 is YYDKDF (reference sequence). The CDR3 extends over 18 amino acids. The CDR3 DNA is TGTGCCACCAGCAGGGCCATAGGGAGCGGGAGCTTAACAGACAAGCAGTTCTTC. Residues: CATSRAIGSGSLTDKQFF.

The chain is built from TRBV5-4 and TRBJ2-5, with 7 bases matching TRBD2. The length of the CDR3 is 16 residues. CDR1 SGHNT and CDR2 YYREEE come from the germline V gene (reference sequence). With V trimmed by 3 bases and J by 0 bases, 8 bases remained unmatched. CDR3 protein: CASSSPGLMYQETQYF. The CDR3, as DNA: TGTGCCAGCAGCTCGCCGGGACTAATGTACCAAGAGACCCAGTACTTC.

The rearrangement uses TRBV7-9 and TRBJ2-5; D tentatively reads TRBD1 or TRBD2 (5 bases each). The CDR3 is 15 residues long. The germline CDR1 and CDR2 sequences are SEHNR and FQNEAQ (reference sequence). V was clipped by 5 bases and J by 3 bases, with 16 bases between them. The CDR3 DNA sequence: TGTGCCAGCAGCAAAGGGTCTGGGGGTAAAGAGACCCAGTACTTC. Translating gives CASSKGSGGKETQYF.

The V call is TRBV18, the J call TRBJ1-4; tentative D call: TRBD1 (5 bases). The CDR3 totals 14 residues. Trimming took off 3 bases at V and 7 bases at J, with 12 bases between the two ends. Germline assignment: CDR1 KGHSH and CDR2 LQKENI. CDR3 residues: CASSPLGGAEKLFF. In DNA, the CDR3 is TGTGCCAGCTCACCCCTGGGGGGAGCTGAAAAACTGTTTTTT.

The chain carries TRBV19 and TRBJ2-1; 9 bases line up with TRBD1. CDR1 and CDR2 (germline): LNHDA, SQIVND (reference sequence). The CDR3 spans 15 residues. V lost 10 bases and J lost 4; bases outside the gene matches: 11. The CDR3 DNA is TGTGCCACATCAGACAGGGGGGCAGTTTACAATGAGCAGTTCTTC. Amino acid sequence: CATSDRGAVYNEQFF.

The CDR3 DNA reads TGTGCCAGCAGCAAAGCGGGATTGTTGGAGACCCAGTACTTC. This encodes CASSKAGLLETQYF. The gene calls are TRBV14 and TRBJ2-5; 7 bases are a match to TRBD2. The CDR3 runs 14 residues. Germline loops: CDR1 SGHDN, CDR2 FVKESK. With 5 bases clipped from V and 5 bases from J, the junction kept 8 bases outside the gene matches.

J is TRBJ2-2 and V is TRBV5-4; 9 bases are shared with TRBD1. Germline assignment: CDR1 SGHNT and CDR2 YYREEE (reference sequence). This CDR3 is built from 15 residues. After removal of 4 bases from V and 5 bases from J, the junction contained 6 bases not matched to a gene. The CDR3 DNA is TGTGCCAGCAGCGGGGGACAGGGTTGGACCGGGGAGCTGTTTTTT. It encodes CASSGGQGWTGELFF.

This sequence joins TRBV28 and TRBJ2-5; tentatively, D is TRBD2 (6 bases). TRBJ2-7 explains the end of the DNA better; the J call may be wrong. This CDR3 has 16 amino acids. Germline V gene lookup returns CDR1 MDHEN and CDR2 SYDVKM. The CDR3 loop reads CASSINGGGLSYEQYF. The CDR3 nucleotides read TGTGCCAGCAGTATTAATGGTGGGGGACTCTCCTACGAGCAGTACTTC.

The CDR3 DNA follows: TGCGCCAGCAGCCCGGACAGTGGCTTGGGCTACACCTTC. Protein sequence: CASSPDSGLGYTF. The chain carries TRBV5-1 and TRBJ1-2, with a tentative D call TRBD1 (6 bases). The germline V gene has CDR1 SGHRS and CDR2 YFSETQ. The CDR3 is 13 residues long. Trimming shortened V by 4 bases and J by 8 bases, and 15 bases separated the two germline ends.

This clone showed up just once. The rearrangement uses TRBV14 and TRBJ2-1, with D tentatively TRBD2 (7 bases). Germline V gives CDR1 SGHDN, CDR2 FVKESK. Trimming left V 4 bases short and J 3 bases short, with 16 bases between. The CDR3 totals 16 residues. In DNA, the CDR3 is TGTGCCAGCAGCCGCCAGGGGTGGGGGGGCTACAATGAGCAGTTCTTC. The encoded protein is CASSRQGWGGYNEQFF.

The chain uses TRBV7-2 and TRBJ1-2, with D unclear. The V gene lost 5 bases and the J gene lost 7 bases, with 20 bases spanning the gap. The length of the CDR3 is 15 residues. From germline, CDR1 is SGHTA and CDR2 FQGNSA. CDR3 nucleotide sequence: TGTGCCAGCAGCCCACAAAGTACATTGTTGGCTGGCTACACCTTC. This gives the protein CASSPQSTLLAGYTF.

J is TRBJ1-4 and V is TRBV27; D is perhaps TRBD1 (6 bases). CDR1 and CDR2 from the germline V gene are MNHEY and SMNVEV (reference sequence). This CDR3 spans 15 amino acids. V gave up 7 bases and J gave up 0 bases, with 12 bases separating them. CDR3 amino acids: CASTYQGSTNEKLFF. In DNA form, the CDR3 reads TGTGCCAGCACGTATCAGGGGTCAACTAATGAAAAACTGTTTTTT.

The J gene is TRBJ1-1, the V gene TRBV6-1; D gene unclear. V gave up 6 bases and J gave up 8 bases, with 16 bases separating them. Germline V gene lookup returns CDR1 MNHNS and CDR2 SASEGT. This CDR3 is built from 13 residues. CDR3 residues: CASSRLGSNEAFF. DNA for the CDR3: TGTGCCAGCAGCCGGCTCGGCTCAAACGAAGCTTTCTTT.

The chain carries TRBV7-3 and TRBJ2-1; D is tentatively TRBD1 or TRBD2 (5 bases each). From germline, CDR1 is SGHTA and CDR2 FQGTGA. The CDR3 consists of 15 residues. V shed 2 bases and J shed 2 bases, with 10 bases lying between them. The CDR3 coding sequence is TGTGCCAGCAGCTTATTGGGACCGGCCTACAATGAGCAGTTCTTC. This sequence encodes CASSLLGPAYNEQFF.

The rearrangement links TRBV30 to TRBJ2-3, with 9 bases matching TRBD2. Trimming took 1 base from V and 6 from J; bases not matched to a gene: 8. From germline, CDR1 is GTSNPN and CDR2 SVGIG (reference sequence). This CDR3 is 15 amino acids long. The CDR3 nucleotides are TGTGCCTGGAGTGGAAGTAGCGGGAGATCCGATACGCAGTATTTT. This sequence encodes CAWSGSSGRSDTQYF.

The chain couples TRBV6-5 to TRBJ2-7; D is perhaps TRBD1 or TRBD2 (5 bases each). The CDR3 extends over 13 amino acids. Trimming left V 5 bases short and J 3 bases short, with 11 bases between. Germline assignment: CDR1 MNHEY and CDR2 SVGAGI. CDR3 nucleotide sequence: TGTGCCAGCAGTCGAGGGACGTACTACGAGCAGTACTTC. Translation: CASSRGTYYEQYF.

V is TRBV11-3 and J is TRBJ2-3; TRBD2 matches at 12 bases. V lost 5 bases, J lost 1 base, and 4 bases stayed unmatched. Germline V gene sequence: CDR1 SGHNT, CDR2 YENEEA. The CDR3 length is 16 residues. The CDR3 DNA reads as TGTGCCAGCAGCCCACGACTAGCGGGGGGCACAGATACGCAGTATTTT. This codes for CASSPRLAGGTDTQYF.

This clone was detected a few times. The genes are TRBV5-1 and TRBJ2-1; possible D gene TRBD2, 5 bases. Per the germline V gene, CDR1 is SGHRS and CDR2 is YFSETQ. The CDR3 is made up of 15 amino acids. Deletions cut 0 bases from V and 10 bases from J, with 17 bases between. Written as DNA, the CDR3 is TGCGCCAGCAGCTTGGCCCCGAGGGAAGCGGACGAGCAGTTCTTC. Translated, it gives CASSLAPREADEQFF. The entire variable domain, with the rest obtained from reference TRBV5-1 and TRBJ2-1, is as follows: KAGVTQTPRYLIKTRGQQVTLSCSPISGHRSVSWYQQTPGQGLQFLFEYFSETQRNKGNFPGRFSGRQFSNSRSEMNVSTLELGDSALYLCASSLAPREADEQFFGPGTRLTVL.

This chain connects TRBV5-6 to TRBJ2-1; 7 nucleotides agree with TRBD2. CDR1 is SGHDT and CDR2 is YYEEEE in the germline V gene. The CDR3 has 14 residues. J gave up 5 bases and V 6 bases, and 8 bases lay outside the gene matches. The CDR3 region has the DNA TGTGCCAGCATTGAAGCGGGGATAGACAATGAGCAGTTCTTC. Translating it yields CASIEAGIDNEQFF. Supplemented by reference TRBV5-6 and TRBJ2-1, the full variable domain reads DAGVTQSPTHLIKTRGQQVTLRCSPKSGHDTVSWYQQALGQGPQFIFQYYEEEERQRGNFPDRFSGHQFPNYSSELNVNALLLGDSALYLCASIEAGIDNEQFFGPGTRLTVL.

This clone was detected only once. The V call is TRBV7-8, the J call TRBJ2-3, with D uncertain. The CDR3 runs to 14 residues. Germline CDR1 is SGHVS and CDR2 is FQNEAQ. The ends were cut back, 5 bases at V and 6 bases at J, with 15 bases in the middle. The CDR3 sequence: CASSAPEFPDTQYF. The CDR3 nucleotides read TGTGCCAGCAGCGCCCCCGAGTTCCCCGATACGCAGTATTTT.